This T cell receptor (beta chain) was identified in a study of control samples from healthy donors and cancer patients. The CDR3 sequence is 11 residues long. Trimming removed 7 bases at V and 2 bases at J, with 8 bases between. Germline CDR1 GTSNPN, CDR2 SVGIG (reference sequence). The assay was immunoSEQ multiplex PCR, and TCRdb's table has in-frame clones only and misses some. The sample has under 300,000 clones; more than 65% are singletons. The chain links TRBV30 to TRBJ1-1; D is undetermined. The sample taken for sequencing was PBMCs. This sequence was found in a woman aged 55 to 70 with lung cancer. This CDR3 reads CAFQRNTEAFF. The CDR3 DNA is TGTGCCTTCCAGAGAAACACTGAAGCTTTCTTT.